These 3 T cell receptor beta chains came from one sample sequenced in a study of cytomegalovirus exposure and HLA in healthy donors. The PCR used 60 Vbeta and 13 Jbeta primers. Clones were read by immunoSEQ multiplex PCR, and TCRdb kept only the in-frame ones, dropping some. Of about 130,000 clones listed, 65% to 90% are singletons. The sample was PBMCs. Source of these receptors: a girl aged 2 to 9 in good health and CMV-seronegative.

This chain links TRBV15 with TRBJ2-5; D unclear. The DNA end is a closer match to TRBJ2-7, so the J assignment may be wrong. The CDR3 spans 12 residues. Germline V CDR1 and CDR2: LNHNV, YYDKDF (reference sequence). The CDR3 sequence: CATSVDSYEQYF. DNA of the CDR3: TGTGCCACCAGCGTTGATTCCTACGAGCAGTACTTC.

As to this clone: This same CDR3 is encoded by further DNA sequences in the sample. The chain couples TRBV29-1 to TRBJ1-2; 11 nucleotides line up with TRBD1. V trimming: 6 bases; J trimming: 0 bases; junction bases outside the gene matches: 3. The CDR3 is made up of 14 amino acids. Germline V gene data show CDR1 as SQVTM and CDR2 as ANQGSEA. The chain's CDR3 is CSVGQGAANYGYTF. The CDR3 DNA is TGCAGCGTCGGACAGGGGGCAGCTAACTATGGCTACACCTTC.

The gene calls are TRBV13 and TRBJ1-1, with a possible D match to TRBD1 (6 bases). The CDR3 has 15 residues. Germline CDR1 is PRHDT and CDR2 is FYEKMQ (reference sequence). With 5 bases removed from V and 0 bases from J, the gap between germline ends came to 13 bases. The CDR3 nucleotides are TGTGCCAGCAGCATCCTCACAGGGCTGAACACTGAAGCTTTCTTT. This codes for CASSILTGLNTEAFF.